The rows below give T cell receptor beta chains drawn from one sample of a study of T-cell memory formation after mild COVID-19. TCRdb fed the 5' RACE reads into MiXCR, producing one record per CDR3 protein. The table has approximately 340,000 distinct CDR3 sequences, 13% seen once. The material sequenced was PBMCs or a T cell subset sorted from them (not recorded which). The receptors were sampled from a man younger than 35 who had mild COVID-19 (a few samples of this study predate the infection). Cell type and time point are not known. CDR3s include the opening cysteine and the closing phenylalanine or tryptophan. The order of the fields is J gene, CDR3 length, D gene, V gene, clone size, CDR3 protein, CDR3 DNA. D genes are given only for firm matches. Size is stated for part of the rows, as once, few or many counts, or as a class when the clone is expanded.

>TRBJ1-2|14|TRBD1|TRBV5-1|many
CASSRTGANYGYTF
TGCGCCAGCAGCCGGACAGGGGCTAACTATGGCTACACCTTC
>TRBJ2-2|14|.|TRBV4-3|.
CASSQDLGIGELFF
TGCGCCAGCAGCCAAGATTTAGGTATCGGGGAGCTGTTTTTT
>TRBJ2-2|16|.|TRBV4-1|.
CASSQWERSSTGELFF
TGCGCCAGCAGCCAATGGGAGCGGTCGAGCACCGGGGAGCTGTTTTTT
>TRBJ2-7|11|.|TRBV6-1|few
CATQQAYEQYF
TGTGCTACGCAACAGGCCTACGAGCAGTACTTC
>TRBJ2-7|17|.|TRBV5-1|.
CASSLASSEGGGYEQYF
TGCGCCAGCAGCTTGGCCAGTTCAGAGGGAGGGGGCTACGAGCAGTACTTC
>TRBJ1-6|15|.|TRBV7-2|.
CASSLEGQNNSPLHF
TGTGCCAGCAGCTTAGAAGGACAGAATAATTCACCCCTCCACTTT
>TRBJ1-4|15|.|TRBV7-9|few
CASSSAGRGNEKLFF
TGTGCCAGCAGCTCAGCCGGTAGGGGGAATGAAAAACTGTTTTTT
>TRBJ1-5|17|.|TRBV12-3/TRBV12-4|many
CASTRAIGAGPDQPQHF
TGTGCCAGCACCCGCGCGATCGGGGCAGGACCGGATCAGCCCCAGCATTTT
>TRBJ2-3|13|.|TRBV7-3|few
CASSSQNRDTQYF
TGTGCCAGCAGCTCGCAAAACAGGGATACGCAGTATTTT
>TRBJ1-5|16|.|TRBV18|.
CASSLNWDVGNQPQHF
TGTGCCAGCTCACTCAACTGGGACGTAGGCAATCAGCCCCAGCATTTT
>TRBJ1-1|14|.|TRBV7-3|many
CASSPGGGYTEAFF
TGTGCCAGCAGCCCCGGTGGGGGATACACTGAAGCTTTCTTT
>TRBJ2-7|13|.|TRBV20-1|.
CSARDRVLYEQYF
TGCAGTGCTAGAGACAGGGTCTTATACGAGCAGTACTTC
>TRBJ1-5|15|.|TRBV6-6|few
CASSYGGRSNQPQHF
TGTGCCAGCAGTTATGGCGGACGGAGCAATCAGCCCCAGCATTTT
>TRBJ1-2|14|TRBD1|TRBV7-9|few
CASSLPTGVYGYTF
TGTGCCAGCAGCTTACCGACAGGGGTATATGGCTACACCTTC
>TRBJ2-6|15|.|TRBV5-1|many
CASSLRDPGANVLTF
TGCGCCAGCAGCTTGAGGGACCCTGGGGCCAACGTCCTGACTTTC
>TRBJ2-2|15|.|TRBV12-3/TRBV12-4|.
CASSFLGSGTGELFF
TGTGCCAGCAGTTTTCTGGGGTCCGGCACCGGGGAGCTGTTTTTT
>TRBJ2-6|16|.|TRBV12-3/TRBV12-4|.
CASSPDRESGANVLTF
TGTGCCAGCAGTCCCGACAGAGAGTCTGGGGCCAACGTCCTGACTTTC
>TRBJ2-5|17|.|TRBV15|.
CATSRELSTDAKETQYF
TGTGCCACCAGCAGAGAATTGAGCACGGACGCAAAAGAGACCCAGTACTTC
>TRBJ1-1|14|TRBD1|TRBV7-6|few
CASSYRGGDTEAFF
TGTGCCAGCAGTTACAGGGGTGGGGACACTGAAGCTTTCTTT
>TRBJ1-2|14|.|TRBV4-3|.
CASSQDEGYYGYTF
TGCGCCAGCAGCCAAGATGAGGGTTACTATGGCTACACCTTC
>TRBJ2-5|14|TRBD1|TRBV20-1|.
CSARGGQLQETQYF
TGCAGTGCTAGAGGGGGACAGTTACAAGAGACCCAGTACTTC
>TRBJ1-6|12|.|TRBV4-3|.
CASSQINSPLHF
TGCGCCAGCAGCCAGATTAATTCACCCCTCCACTTT
>TRBJ1-1|13|.|TRBV25-1|.
CASIFGGGTEAFF
TGTGCCAGCATTTTCGGGGGAGGGACTGAAGCTTTCTTT
>TRBJ2-5|13|.|TRBV30|few
CAHRRGQGETQYF
TGTGCCCATAGACGGGGGCAGGGGGAGACCCAGTACTTC
>TRBJ2-1|14|TRBD2|TRBV7-2|few
CASSFSLAGYEQFF
TGTGCCAGCAGCTTCTCTTTAGCGGGGTATGAGCAGTTCTTC
>TRBJ2-7|15|.|TRBV6-2/TRBV6-3|.
CASSYRAGLAAEQYF
TGTGCCAGCAGTTACCGGGCAGGGTTGGCAGCCGAGCAGTACTTC
>TRBJ2-7|14|.|TRBV23-1|.
CASSRARGFYEQYF
TGCGCCAGCAGTCGGGCCAGGGGATTCTACGAGCAGTACTTC
>TRBJ1-5|14|.|TRBV5-5|few
CASSLVRGDQPQHF
TGTGCCAGCAGCTTGGTCAGGGGCGATCAGCCCCAGCATTTT
>TRBJ1-5|18|.|TRBV28|few
CASSLLRGSWDGNQPQHF
TGTGCCAGCAGTTTATTAAGGGGGAGTTGGGATGGGAATCAGCCCCAGCATTTT
>TRBJ2-7|12|.|TRBV5-1|few
CASSLESYEQYF
TGCGCCAGCAGCTTGGAAAGCTACGAGCAGTACTTC
>TRBJ2-3|18|TRBD2|TRBV3-1|many
CASSLLGLAGDPRHSQYF
TGTGCCAGCAGCCTCCTGGGACTAGCGGGGGACCCCCGCCACTCGCAGTATTTT
>TRBJ2-2|14|.|TRBV5-4|many
CASSAGVATGELFF
TGTGCCAGCAGCGCAGGGGTGGCCACCGGGGAGCTGTTTTTT
>TRBJ1-5|13|.|TRBV6-5|few
CASSYRLGQPQHF
TGTGCCAGCAGTTACAGACTCGGTCAGCCCCAGCATTTT
>TRBJ1-1|12|TRBD1|TRBV6-2/TRBV6-3|.
CASSYWGQEAFF
TGTGCCAGCAGTTACTGGGGACAGGAAGCTTTCTTT
>TRBJ2-7|12|.|TRBV20-1|.
CSARGPGGEQYF
TGCAGTGCTAGAGGCCCAGGCGGCGAGCAGTACTTC
>TRBJ2-1|14|TRBD2|TRBV20-1|few
CSAPSGGLHNEQFF
TGCAGTGCTCCTAGCGGGGGCCTACACAATGAGCAGTTCTTC
>TRBJ1-2|14|.|TRBV5-6|few
CASSPPGSGYGYTF
TGTGCCAGCAGCCCTCCGGGGAGCGGGTATGGCTACACCTTC
>TRBJ1-6|16|.|TRBV5-1|many
CASSLAPDGLNSPLHF
TGCGCCAGCAGCTTGGCCCCCGACGGCCTGAATTCACCCCTCCACTTT
>TRBJ2-1|14|.|TRBV18|few
CASSPGRGRNEQFF
TGTGCCAGCTCACCAGGGAGGGGGAGGAATGAGCAGTTCTTC
>TRBJ2-1|12|TRBD2|TRBV6-2/TRBV6-3|few
CASRLAGNEQFF
TGTGCCAGCAGATTAGCGGGTAATGAGCAGTTCTTC
>TRBJ1-2|12|TRBD1|TRBV12-3/TRBV12-4|.
CATSEGADGYTF
TGTGCCACGTCGGAGGGGGCCGATGGCTACACCTTC
>TRBJ2-1|13|.|TRBV10-1|.
CASSESGRDEQFF
TGCGCCAGCAGTGAGTCTGGTAGAGATGAGCAGTTCTTC
>TRBJ1-2|13|.|TRBV27|many
CASSFGGSYGYTF
TGTGCCAGCAGTTTTGGCGGATCCTATGGCTACACCTTC
>TRBJ2-3|14|.|TRBV7-2|.
CASSLAPTGATQYF
TGTGCCAGCAGCTTAGCCCCGACGGGGGCTACGCAGTATTTT
>TRBJ2-1|15|.|TRBV6-6|few
CASSYPGGLYNEQFF
TGTGCCAGCAGTTACCCGGGGGGCCTCTACAATGAGCAGTTCTTC
>TRBJ1-1|13|.|TRBV14|.
CASSPVSNTEAFF
TGTGCCAGCAGCCCGGTCTCGAACACTGAAGCTTTCTTT
>TRBJ2-2|15|.|TRBV19|many
CASSRISLNTGELFF
TGTGCCAGTAGTAGGATCAGTTTGAACACCGGGGAGCTGTTTTTT
>TRBJ2-3|15|TRBD2|TRBV19|many
CASSPPGGSTDTQYF
TGTGCCAGTAGTCCCCCCGGGGGGAGTACAGATACGCAGTATTTT
>TRBJ1-3|15|TRBD1|TRBV6-6|.
CASSVQGAPGNTIYF
TGTGCCAGCAGTGTTCAGGGGGCCCCTGGAAACACCATATATTTT
>TRBJ1-6|16|.|TRBV19|.
CASSTPTRTRDSPLHF
TGTGCCAGTAGTACCCCGACCAGGACAAGAGATTCACCCCTCCACTTT
>TRBJ2-7|14|.|TRBV9|few
CASSVGGRAYEQYF
TGTGCCAGCAGCGTGGGGGGACGGGCCTACGAGCAGTACTTC
>TRBJ2-7|11|.|TRBV29-1|.
CSVGLHSEQYF
TGCAGCGTTGGCCTCCACTCCGAGCAGTACTTC
>TRBJ2-5|13|TRBD1|TRBV5-1|.
CASRVTGVETQYF
TGCGCCAGCAGGGTTACAGGGGTAGAGACCCAGTACTTC